This TCR beta chain was profiled in a study of blood T cell repertoires in COVID-19. Study at large: From the United States, Italy and Spain came samples of acute and convalescent COVID-19.

The table came from immunoSEQ multiplex PCR; TCRdb's copy has only in-frame clones and leaves some out. Of some 200,000 clones in the sample, 84% were seen once. The trim removed 4 bases at V and 6 bases at J, leaving 6 bases unmatched. The CDR3 contains 14 residues. The germline V gene has CDR1 GTSNPN and CDR2 SVGIG (reference sequence). This TCR derives from an older woman who had recovered from COVID-19. J is TRBJ1-3 and V is TRBV30; 10 bases align to TRBD1. The specimen sequenced was peripheral blood. The CDR3 DNA follows: TGTGCCTGGAATATCGGGACAGGGGAAAACACCATATATTTT. This gives the protein CAWNIGTGENTIYF.